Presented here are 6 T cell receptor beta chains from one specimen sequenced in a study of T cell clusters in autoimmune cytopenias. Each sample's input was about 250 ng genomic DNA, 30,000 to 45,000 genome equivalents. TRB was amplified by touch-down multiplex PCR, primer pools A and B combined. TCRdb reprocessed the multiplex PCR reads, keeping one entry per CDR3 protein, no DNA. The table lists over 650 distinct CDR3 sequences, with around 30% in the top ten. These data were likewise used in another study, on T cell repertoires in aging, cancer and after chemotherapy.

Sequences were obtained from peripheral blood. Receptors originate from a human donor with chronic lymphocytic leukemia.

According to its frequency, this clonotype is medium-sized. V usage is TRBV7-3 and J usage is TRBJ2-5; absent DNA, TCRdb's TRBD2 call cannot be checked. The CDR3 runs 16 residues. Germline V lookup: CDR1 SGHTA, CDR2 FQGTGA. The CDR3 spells CASSFGLAGGQETQYF.

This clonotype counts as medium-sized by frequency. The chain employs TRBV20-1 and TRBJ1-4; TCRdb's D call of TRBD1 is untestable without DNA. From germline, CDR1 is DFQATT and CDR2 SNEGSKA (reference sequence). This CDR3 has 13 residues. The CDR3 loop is CSARDATDEKLFF.

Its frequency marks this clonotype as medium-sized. CDR3 in amino acids: CASSPNRGGGTGELFF. The rearrangement joins TRBV7-3 to TRBJ2-2; there is no DNA to check the TCRdb D call of TRBD1. Germline lookup yields CDR1 SGHTA and CDR2 FQGTGA. This CDR3 comprises 16 residues. Supplemented by reference TRBV7-3 and TRBJ2-2, the full variable domain reads GAGVSQTPSNKVTEKGKYVELRCDPISGHTALYWYRQSLGQGPEFLIYFQGTGAADDSGLPNDRFFAVRPEGSVSTLKIQRTERGDSAVYLCASSPNRGGGTGELFFGEGSRLTVL.

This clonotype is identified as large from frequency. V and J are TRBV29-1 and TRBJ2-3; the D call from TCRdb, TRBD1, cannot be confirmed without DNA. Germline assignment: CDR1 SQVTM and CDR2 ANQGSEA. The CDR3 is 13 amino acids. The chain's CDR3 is CSVGGGRTDTQYF.

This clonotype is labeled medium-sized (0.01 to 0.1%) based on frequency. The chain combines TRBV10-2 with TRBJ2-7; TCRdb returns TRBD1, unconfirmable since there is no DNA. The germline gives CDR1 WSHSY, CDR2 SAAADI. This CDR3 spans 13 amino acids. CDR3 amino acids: CASFDRAYYEQYF.

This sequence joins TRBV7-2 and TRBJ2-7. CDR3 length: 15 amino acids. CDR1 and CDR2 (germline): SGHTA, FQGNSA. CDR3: CASSLVVGNGYEQYF.